This passage covers 14 T cell receptor beta chains from one sample sequenced in a study of response to subunit inactivated influenza vaccine. TCRdb re-called the RT-PCR reads through MiXCR, storing one row per CDR3 protein. The data hold 700,000 to 900,000 distinct CDR3 sequences, with around 21% observed a single time. This material consisted of PBMCs from blood, taken around 5 days after vaccination. These receptors were collected from a man aged 45-60 years who received an inactivated influenza vaccine.

This chain joins TRBV7-9 and TRBJ2-1; D possibly uses TRBD1 or TRBD2 (5 bases each). CDR3 size: 17 residues. Germline V CDR1 and CDR2: SEHNR, FQNEAQ (reference sequence). V dropped 4 bases and J dropped 6 bases, with 22 bases sitting between them. This chain's CDR3 is CASSSPVWGIKANEQFF. The CDR3 nucleotides read TGTGCCAGCAGCTCCCCGGTGTGGGGGATAAAGGCCAATGAGCAGTTCTTC. The full variable domain, with the rest looked up from reference TRBV7-9 and TRBJ2-1, is DTGVSQNPRHKITKRGQNVTFRCDPISEHNRLYWYRQTLGQGPEFLTYFQNEAQLEKSRLLSDRFSAERPKGSFSTLEIQRTEQGDSAMYLCASSSPVWGIKANEQFFGPGTRLTVL.

The chain recombines TRBV11-3 with TRBJ2-3, with 10 bases matching TRBD1. The V gene end was trimmed by 1 base and the J gene end by 2 bases; junction bases not matched to a gene: 6. Germline lookup yields CDR1 SGHNT and CDR2 YENEEA. CDR3 length: 17 residues. The CDR3 loop reads CASSLGEGTGDTDTQYF. CDR3 coding DNA: TGTGCCAGCAGCTTAGGAGAAGGGACAGGGGACACAGATACGCAGTATTTT. Looking up the rest from reference TRBV11-3 and TRBJ2-3 gives the full variable domain: EAGVVQSPRYKIIEKKQPVAFWCNPISGHNTLYWYLQNLGQGPELLIRYENEEAVDDSQLPKDRFSAERLKGVDSTLKIQPAELGDSAVYLCASSLGEGTGDTDTQYFGPGTRLTVL.

This clonotype was seen a few times. The rearrangement links TRBV6-1 to TRBJ2-2; 8 bases are a match to TRBD2. The V and J ends lost 6 bases and 4 bases, in that order; junction bases with no gene match: 7. The CDR3 is 15 residues long. Germline V gives CDR1 MNHNS, CDR2 SASEGT. CDR3 sequence reads: CASRSHRGGTGELFF. For the CDR3, the DNA is TGTGCCAGCAGATCCCATCGGGGGGGCACCGGGGAGCTGTTTTTT.

This sequence joins TRBV15 and TRBJ2-7; 7 bases agree with TRBD2. The CDR3 runs to 17 residues. Germline assignment: CDR1 LNHNV and CDR2 YYDKDF (reference sequence). V lost 0 bases and J lost 0; bases outside the gene matches: 8. The CDR3 region is CATSRDLFERGSYEQYF. The CDR3 nucleotides are TGTGCCACCAGCAGAGATTTGTTTGAGCGGGGCTCCTACGAGCAGTACTTC.

This rearrangement joins TRBV11-2 to TRBJ2-1, with TRBD2 matching 8 bases. Trimming took 4 bases from V and 5 from J; bases not matched to a gene: 16. CDR1 and CDR2 from the germline V gene are SGHAT and FQNNGV. This CDR3 comprises 18 residues. CDR3 nucleotides: TGTGCCAGCAGCTCTTTCCTGTTGGGTAGCGGGATCGACAATGAGCAGTTCTTC. Protein sequence: CASSSFLLGSGIDNEQFF.

The sample holds a few counts of this clonotype. The V and J genes are TRBV5-1 and TRBJ2-7, with D unclear. The germline V and J ends were trimmed by 1 base and 1 base, with 9 bases remaining between them. Germline V gene sequence: CDR1 SGHRS, CDR2 YFSETQ. There are 14 residues in the CDR3. CDR3 bases: TGCGCCAGCAGCTTGAACGCAGATTCCTACGAGCAGTACTTC. Protein sequence: CASSLNADSYEQYF. The full variable domain, rest sourced from reference TRBV5-1 and TRBJ2-7, is KAGVTQTPRYLIKTRGQQVTLSCSPISGHRSVSWYQQTPGQGLQFLFEYFSETQRNKGNFPGRFSGRQFSNSRSEMNVSTLELGDSALYLCASSLNADSYEQYFGPGTRLTVT.

The V call is TRBV5-1, the J call TRBJ2-6; 8 positions agree with TRBD1. The germline CDR1 and CDR2 sequences are SGHRS and YFSETQ. The CDR3 contains 16 residues. V shed 3 bases and J 0 bases; nucleotides not matched to a gene: 2. CDR3 sequence reads: CASSWTGHSGANVLTF. CDR3 in DNA: TGCGCCAGCAGCTGGACAGGGCACTCTGGGGCCAACGTCCTGACTTTC.

This clonotype was detected only a few times. The rearrangement links TRBV28 to TRBJ1-3; D unclear. Germline V lookup: CDR1 MDHEN, CDR2 SYDVKM. V was clipped by 7 bases and J by 0 bases, with 7 bases between them. CDR3 length: 13 amino acids. For the CDR3, the DNA is TGTGCCAGCACCTCTATCTCTGGAAACACCATATATTTT. Translating it yields CASTSISGNTIYF. The full variable domain, in which reference TRBV28 and TRBJ1-3 provide the parts outside the CDR3, is DVKVTQSSRYLVKRTGEKVFLECVQDMDHENMFWYRQDPGLGLRLIYFSYDVKMKEKGDIPEGYSVSREKKERFSLILESASTNQTSMYLCASTSISGNTIYFGEGSWLTVV.

This clonotype was seen more than once but under ten times. This chain joins TRBV20-1 and TRBJ2-7; 7 bases fit TRBD2. V trimming: 0 bases; J trimming: 2 bases; junction bases outside the gene matches: 10. Per germline, CDR1 DFQATT and CDR2 SNEGSKA (reference sequence). This CDR3 is built from 16 residues. In nucleotides, the CDR3 is TGCAGTGCTAGAGATCGGGCGGGAGATAACCCCTACGAGCAGTACTTC. This sequence encodes CSARDRAGDNPYEQYF.

This clonotype was picked up a small number of times. This CDR3 is CASSPPGRRNSEAFF. The CDR3 nucleotides are TGTGCCAGCAGTCCACCGGGCCGGCGAAACTCTGAAGCTTTCTTT. This chain uses TRBV12-3 or TRBV12-4 with TRBJ1-1; no clear D. This CDR3 contains 15 residues. V lost 5 bases and J 6 bases, leaving 19 bases between the germline ends.

This chain links TRBV5-5 with TRBJ2-1; 9 bases map to TRBD1. CDR3 size: 16 residues. V shed 3 bases and J 3 bases; nucleotides not matched to a gene: 7. The germline V gene encodes CDR1 SGHKS and CDR2 YYEKEE (reference sequence). CDR3 nucleotide sequence: TGTGCCAGCAGCTCACAGGGGGCAGTTGTCTACAATGAGCAGTTCTTC. Its protein product is CASSSQGAVVYNEQFF.

This clonotype showed up just a few times. This rearrangement joins TRBV5-1 to TRBJ2-7; 8 bases are shared with TRBD1. Looked up from germline, CDR1 is SGHRS and CDR2 is YFSETQ. Trimming took 4 bases from V and 4 from J; bases not matched to a gene: 4. This CDR3 has 13 residues. The CDR3 is CASSQGARYEQYF. Written as DNA, the CDR3 is TGCGCCAGCAGCCAGGGGGCAAGGTACGAGCAGTACTTC.

This clonotype was seen more than once but under ten times. The chain has TRBV9 and TRBJ2-2; D might be TRBD1 or TRBD2, each matching 5 bases. The CDR3 contains 16 residues. From germline, CDR1 is SGDLS and CDR2 YYNGEE. Between the trimmed V and J ends, which lost 2 bases and 2 bases, there was a span of 13 bases. The CDR3 bases are TGTGCCAGCAGCGTTTACCAGGGACCCAACACCGGGGAGCTGTTTTTT. This gives the protein CASSVYQGPNTGELFF.

The chain carries TRBV6-2 or TRBV6-3 and TRBJ1-1; 8 bases agree with TRBD1. V trimming: 4 bases; J trimming: 8 bases; junction bases outside the gene matches: 6. The germline gives CDR1 MNHEY, CDR2 SVGEGT. There are 13 residues in the CDR3. CDR3 sequence (DNA): TGTGCCAGCAGTTTATCAGGGGGCGCCGAAGCTTTCTTT. Translated: CASSLSGGAEAFF.